This entry is about one T cell receptor beta chain. Its antigen is unknown. Per-base qualities were not stored, and no clone one base away is much larger. Compared with germline, V lacks 2 bases and J lacks 1 base; bases without a gene match: 7. CDR1 is given as SQVTM and CDR2 as ANQGSEA, both from the germline V gene. Including cysteine and phenylalanine, the CDR3 has 18 amino acids. Left in the record is the CDR3 DNA by itself, 54 bases read in frame from the first base. Whole blood was collected in K2EDTA tubes by collaborating institutions according to the institutions' own protocols. For TCRbeta analysis, collaborators shipped samples in one of three forms: frozen whole blood, isolated PBMCs, or DNA extracted from either of those sample types. The sample comes from a study of blood T cell repertoires in COVID-19 (dated by TCRdb to the early 2020s). For the wider study: Collaborator samples came from the United States, Italy and Spain and covered acute and convalescent phases of COVID-19. Samples came from the ongoing ImmuneRACE study (first 160 participants) plus 1,254 subjects from 6 global collaborators. Where HLA class I and class II types were available, the types were taken from metadata supplied by the sample provider, not from assay-based typing. Deeply sampled blood TCRbeta repertoires from subjects exposed to, actively infected with, or recovered from COVID-19 were included in the dataset. The prospective study material was composed of cDNA or gDNA derived from T cells, B-cell-depleted T cells, or PBMCs. Sample metadata almost always included a de-identified subject ID, COVID-19 status, age in years and sex. The repertoires were released in a freely available public database intended as a resource for research on the immune response to SARS-CoV-2. Findings and caveats that apply to the study as a whole: The amount of clinical and demographic metadata varied by source and participant and was provided uncurated.

TCRbeta CDR3 regions were amplified from genomic DNA by means of the immunoSEQ Assay, a bias-controlled multiplex PCR. As for the authors' bioinformatics: The number of nucleated cells in each sample was estimated from the amplification of reference gene primers within the assay. To quantify the absolute abundance of each unique TCRbeta CDR3 rearrangement, sequence reads were collapsed and filtered. For each sample, productive Simpson clonality was calculated as the square root of Simpson's diversity index over productive rearrangements. TCRdb provides this immuneACCESS table in a form limited to in-frame rearrangements. Some clones are lacking; in checked studies, under half of them reflect an unresolved V gene, and why the rest are absent is not known. V and J calls and clone size follow that table, whereas D and trimming were derived from the DNA. Present in this sample are approximately 140,000 clones, approximately 86% of which were seen just once. Less than 3.5% of the sample lies in the top ten.

The receptor was isolated from a man between 70 and 80 years old with acute or convalescent COVID-19. Sequencing input: peripheral blood. The rearranged segments are TRBV29-1 and TRBJ2-4; 14 nucleotides in the junction match TRBD2. The CDR3 protein is CSVEKTSGRARAKNIQYF. At the DNA level, the sequence is TGCAGCGTTGAAAAGACTAGCGGGAGGGCCAGGGCCAAAAACATTCAGTACTTC.